This T cell receptor beta chain is from a study of immune evolution from preneoplasia to lung adenocarcinoma. Study in general: HLA loss of heterozygosity: 7% AIS, over 12% MIA, approximately 35% ADC, none AAH.

Data came from immunoSEQ multiplex PCR; TCRdb stores just in-frame clones and leaves some out. The data hold 14,000 or so clones, with about 85% observed a single time. The V gene's germline CDR1 is MDHEN and CDR2 SYDVKM. The length of the CDR3 is 15 residues. Trimming stripped 0 bases from V and 4 bases from J, with 12 bases between. The chain combines TRBV28 with TRBJ1-2; a possible D gene is TRBD1 (5 bases). The sequenced sample was FFPE lung adenocarcinoma in situ tissue. This sequence was found in a donor older than 65 with lung adenocarcinoma. The CDR3 sequence: CASSLWRQGIYGYTF. CDR3 nucleotide sequence: TGTGCCAGCAGTTTATGGCGCCAGGGCATCTATGGCTACACCTTC.